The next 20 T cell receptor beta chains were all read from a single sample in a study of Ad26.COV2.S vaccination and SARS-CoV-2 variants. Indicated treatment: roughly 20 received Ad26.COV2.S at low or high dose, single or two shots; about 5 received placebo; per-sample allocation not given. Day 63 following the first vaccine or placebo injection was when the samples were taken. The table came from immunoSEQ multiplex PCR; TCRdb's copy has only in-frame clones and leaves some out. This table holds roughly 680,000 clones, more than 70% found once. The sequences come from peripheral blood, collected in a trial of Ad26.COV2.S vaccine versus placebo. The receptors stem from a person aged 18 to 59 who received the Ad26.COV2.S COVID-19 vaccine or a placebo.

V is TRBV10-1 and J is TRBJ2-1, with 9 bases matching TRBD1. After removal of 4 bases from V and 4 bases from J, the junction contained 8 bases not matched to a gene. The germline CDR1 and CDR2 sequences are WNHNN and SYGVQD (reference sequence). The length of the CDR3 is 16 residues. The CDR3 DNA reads TGCGCCAGCAGTGTGGACAGGGGATTTGGGTACAATGAGCAGTTCTTC. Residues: CASSVDRGFGYNEQFF.

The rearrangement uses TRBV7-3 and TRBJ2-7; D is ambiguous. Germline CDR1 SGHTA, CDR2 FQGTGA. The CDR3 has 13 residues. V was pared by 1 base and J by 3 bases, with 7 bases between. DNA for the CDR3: TGTGCCAGCAGCTTAAACGAGTACTACGAGCAGTACTTC. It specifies CASSLNEYYEQYF.

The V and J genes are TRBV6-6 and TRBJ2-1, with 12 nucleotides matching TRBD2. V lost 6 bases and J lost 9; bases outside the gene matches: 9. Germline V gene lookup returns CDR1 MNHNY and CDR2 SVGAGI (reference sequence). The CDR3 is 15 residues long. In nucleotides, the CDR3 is TGTGCCAGCAGCTCAACTAGCGGGAGGTCGGGTGAGCAGTTCTTC. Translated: CASSSTSGRSGEQFF.

Here the CDR3 DNA reads TGCGCCACCTTAGCGGGAGGGGGCAATGAGCAGTTCTTC. This codes for CATLAGGGNEQFF. The chain recombines TRBV10-2 with TRBJ2-1, with 11 bases identical to TRBD2. V gave up 10 bases and J gave up 6 bases; unmatched junction bases: 5. Looked up from germline, CDR1 is WSHSY and CDR2 is SAAADI. CDR3 size: 13 residues.

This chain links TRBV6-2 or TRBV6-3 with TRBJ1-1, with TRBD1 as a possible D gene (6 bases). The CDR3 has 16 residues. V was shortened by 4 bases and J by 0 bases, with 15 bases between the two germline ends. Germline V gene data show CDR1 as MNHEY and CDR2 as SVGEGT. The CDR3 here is CASSSTGGLMNTEAFF. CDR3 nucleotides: TGTGCCAGCAGTTCCACCGGGGGGCTAATGAACACTGAAGCTTTCTTT.

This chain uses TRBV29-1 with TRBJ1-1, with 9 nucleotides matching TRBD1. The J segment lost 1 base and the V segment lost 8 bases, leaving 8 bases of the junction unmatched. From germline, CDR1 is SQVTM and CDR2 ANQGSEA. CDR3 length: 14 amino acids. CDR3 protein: CSSWDRVSNTEAFF. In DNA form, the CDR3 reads TGCAGCTCATGGGACAGGGTTTCGAACACTGAAGCTTTCTTT.

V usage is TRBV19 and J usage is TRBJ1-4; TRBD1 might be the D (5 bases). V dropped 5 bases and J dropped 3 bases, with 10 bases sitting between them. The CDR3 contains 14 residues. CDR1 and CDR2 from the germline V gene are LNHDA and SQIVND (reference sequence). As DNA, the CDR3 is TGTGCCAGTAGTGAGCGGGGCGCTAATGAAAAACTGTTTTTT. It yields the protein CASSERGANEKLFF.

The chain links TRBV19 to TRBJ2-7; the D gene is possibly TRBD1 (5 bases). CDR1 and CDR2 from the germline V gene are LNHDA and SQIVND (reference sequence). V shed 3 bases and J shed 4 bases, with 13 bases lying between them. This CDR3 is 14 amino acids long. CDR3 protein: CASSMYWGPYEQYF. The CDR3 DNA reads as TGTGCCAGTAGTATGTACTGGGGCCCTTACGAGCAGTACTTC.

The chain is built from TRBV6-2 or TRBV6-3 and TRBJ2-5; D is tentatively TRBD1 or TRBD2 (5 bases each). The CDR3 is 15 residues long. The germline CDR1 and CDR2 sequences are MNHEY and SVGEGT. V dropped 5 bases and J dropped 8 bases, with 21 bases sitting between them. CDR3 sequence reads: CASSPDRQGVRTQYF. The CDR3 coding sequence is TGTGCCAGCAGTCCGGATCGGCAGGGAGTACGCACCCAGTACTTC.

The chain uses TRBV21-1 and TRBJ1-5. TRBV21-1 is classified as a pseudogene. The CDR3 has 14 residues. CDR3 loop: CASSPRDGDQPQHF. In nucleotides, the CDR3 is TGTGCCAGCAGCCCCCGGGACGGTGATCAGCCCCAGCATTTT.

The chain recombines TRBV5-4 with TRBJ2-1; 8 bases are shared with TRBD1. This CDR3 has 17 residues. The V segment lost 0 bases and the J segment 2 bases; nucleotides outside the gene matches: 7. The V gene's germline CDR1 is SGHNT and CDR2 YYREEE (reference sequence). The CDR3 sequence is CASSLAAGTGPYNEQFF. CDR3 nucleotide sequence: TGTGCCAGCAGCTTGGCCGCAGGGACAGGACCCTACAATGAGCAGTTCTTC.

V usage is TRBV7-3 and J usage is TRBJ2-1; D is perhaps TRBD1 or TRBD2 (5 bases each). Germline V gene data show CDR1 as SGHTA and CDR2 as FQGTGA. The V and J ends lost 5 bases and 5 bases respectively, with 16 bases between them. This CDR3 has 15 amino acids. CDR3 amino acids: CASSPSGPMDNEQFF. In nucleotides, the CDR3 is TGTGCCAGCAGCCCCTCGGGGCCGATGGACAATGAGCAGTTCTTC. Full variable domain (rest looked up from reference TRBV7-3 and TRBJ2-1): GAGVSQTPSNKVTEKGKYVELRCDPISGHTALYWYRQSLGQGPEFLIYFQGTGAADDSGLPNDRFFAVRPEGSVSTLKIQRTERGDSAVYLCASSPSGPMDNEQFFGPGTRLTVL.

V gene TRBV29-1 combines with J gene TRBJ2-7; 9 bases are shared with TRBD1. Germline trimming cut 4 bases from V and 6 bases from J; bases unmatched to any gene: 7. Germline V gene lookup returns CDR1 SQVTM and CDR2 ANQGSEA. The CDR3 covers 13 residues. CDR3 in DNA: TGCAGCGTTGTTCCACAGGGGGCTGGCGAGCAGTACTTC. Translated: CSVVPQGAGEQYF.

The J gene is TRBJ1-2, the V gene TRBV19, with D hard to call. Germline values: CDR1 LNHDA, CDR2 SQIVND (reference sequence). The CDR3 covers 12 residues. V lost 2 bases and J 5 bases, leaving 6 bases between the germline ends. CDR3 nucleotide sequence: TGTGCCAGTAGTATACAGCAGTATGGCTACACCTTC. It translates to CASSIQQYGYTF.

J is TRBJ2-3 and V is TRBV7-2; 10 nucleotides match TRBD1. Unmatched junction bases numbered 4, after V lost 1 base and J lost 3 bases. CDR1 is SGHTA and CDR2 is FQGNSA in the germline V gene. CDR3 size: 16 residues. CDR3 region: CASSLGGQGLTDTQYF. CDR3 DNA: TGTGCCAGCAGCTTAGGGGGACAGGGGTTAACAGATACGCAGTATTTT.

CDR3 sequence (DNA): TGTGCCAGCAGTTACTCGGCGGGGAGCTCCTACAATGAGCAGTTCTTC. It translates to CASSYSAGSSYNEQFF. The V and J genes are TRBV6-5 and TRBJ2-1, with D perhaps matching TRBD2 (6 bases). V lost 0 bases to trimming and J lost 0 bases, with 9 bases between them. The germline V gene encodes CDR1 MNHEY and CDR2 SVGAGI. The CDR3 extends over 16 amino acids.

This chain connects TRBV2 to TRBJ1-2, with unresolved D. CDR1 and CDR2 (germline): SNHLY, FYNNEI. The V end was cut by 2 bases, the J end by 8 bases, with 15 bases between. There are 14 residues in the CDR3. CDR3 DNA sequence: TGTGCCAGCAGTGAAAATGGGAATTTTTCCGGCTACACCTTC. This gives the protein CASSENGNFSGYTF.

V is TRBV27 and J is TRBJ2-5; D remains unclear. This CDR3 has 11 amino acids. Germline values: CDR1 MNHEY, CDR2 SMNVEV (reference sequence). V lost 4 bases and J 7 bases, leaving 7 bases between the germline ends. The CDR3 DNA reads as TGTGCCAGCAGTTCCCCCCCGACCCAGTACTTC. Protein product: CASSSPPTQYF.

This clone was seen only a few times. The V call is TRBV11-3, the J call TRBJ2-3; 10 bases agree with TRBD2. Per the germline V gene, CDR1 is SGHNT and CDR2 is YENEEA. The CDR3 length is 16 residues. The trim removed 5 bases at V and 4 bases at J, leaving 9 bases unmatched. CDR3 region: CASSLFSSGGADTQYF. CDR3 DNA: TGTGCCAGCAGCCTCTTTTCTAGCGGGGGCGCAGATACGCAGTATTTT.

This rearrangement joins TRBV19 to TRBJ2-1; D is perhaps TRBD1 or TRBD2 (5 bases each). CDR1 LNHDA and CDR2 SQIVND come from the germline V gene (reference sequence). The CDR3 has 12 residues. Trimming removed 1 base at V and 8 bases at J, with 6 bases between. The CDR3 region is CASSIGGYEQFF. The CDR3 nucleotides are TGTGCCAGTAGTATAGGGGGGTATGAGCAGTTCTTC.